This TCR beta chain was documented in a study of cytomegalovirus exposure and HLA in healthy donors. General study points: A reported reduction in N-insertions relative to the 666-donor mean was seen in an Asian-associated ancestry cluster in a later analysis.

On this clone: The antigen remains undetermined.

This CDR3 is built from 14 residues. Per the germline V gene, CDR1 is SGHNT and CDR2 is YYREEE (reference sequence). The germline V and J ends were trimmed by 6 bases and 4 bases, with 16 bases remaining between them. With 60 Vbeta and 13 Jbeta primers, the PCR was carried out. Sequencing was performed with immunoSEQ multiplex PCR; in TCRdb, only in-frame clones are kept and a portion is missing. The sample records about 150,000 clones, approximately 80% being singletons. What was sequenced was PBMCs. The genes are TRBV5-4 and TRBJ1-2, with D possibly being TRBD1 (5 bases). This clonotype originated in a man aged 18 to 30 in good health and CMV-seronegative. The CDR3: CASTTVGGSYGYTF. As DNA, the CDR3 is TGTGCCAGCACCACCGTCGGGGGGAGCTATGGCTACACCTTC. The full variable domain, with the rest looked up from reference TRBV5-4 and TRBJ1-2, is ETGVTQSPTHLIKTRGQQVTLRCSSQSGHNTVSWYQQALGQGPQFIFQYYREEENGRGNFPPRFSGLQFPNYSSELNVNALELDDSALYLCASTTVGGSYGYTFGSGTRLTVV.